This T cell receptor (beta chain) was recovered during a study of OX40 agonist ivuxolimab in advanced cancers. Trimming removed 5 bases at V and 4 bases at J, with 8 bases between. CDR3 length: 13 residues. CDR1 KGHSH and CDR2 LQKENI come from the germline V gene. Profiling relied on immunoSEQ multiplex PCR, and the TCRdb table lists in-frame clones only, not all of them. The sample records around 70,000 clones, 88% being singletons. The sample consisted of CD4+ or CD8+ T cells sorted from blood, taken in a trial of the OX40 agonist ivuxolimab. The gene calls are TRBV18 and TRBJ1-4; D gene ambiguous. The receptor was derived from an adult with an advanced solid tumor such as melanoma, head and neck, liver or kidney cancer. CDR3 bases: TGTGCCAGCTCAGAGCAGCTTAATGAAAAACTGTTTTTT. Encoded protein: CASSEQLNEKLFF. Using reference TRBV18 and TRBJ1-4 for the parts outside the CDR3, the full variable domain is NAGVMQNPRHLVRRRGQEARLRCSPMKGHSHVYWYRQLPEEGLKFMVYLQKENIIDESGMPKERFSAEFPKEGPSILRIQQVVRGDSAAYFCASSEQLNEKLFFGSGTQLSVL.